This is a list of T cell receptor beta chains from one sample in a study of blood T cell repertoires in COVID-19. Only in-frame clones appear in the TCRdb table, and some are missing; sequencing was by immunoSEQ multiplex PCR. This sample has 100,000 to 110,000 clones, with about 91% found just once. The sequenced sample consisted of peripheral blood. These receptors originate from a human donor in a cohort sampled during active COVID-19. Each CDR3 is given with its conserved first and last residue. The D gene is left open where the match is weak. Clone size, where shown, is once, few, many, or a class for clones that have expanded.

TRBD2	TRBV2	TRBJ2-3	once	TGTGCCAGAGGGACTAAGGACACAGATACGCAGTATTTT	CARGTKDTDTQYF
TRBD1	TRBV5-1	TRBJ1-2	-	TGCGCCAGCAGCTTGACCGGGACAGGGGGCGTTAAGGTTCGTGGCTACACCTTC	CASSLTGTGGVKVRGYTF
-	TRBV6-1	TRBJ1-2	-	TGTGCCAGCAGTGAAGGGGACACGCACCTCTATGGCTACACCTTC	CASSEGDTHLYGYTF
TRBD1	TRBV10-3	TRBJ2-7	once	TGTGCCATCAGGGGACAGGGGGCAGGCCACGAGCAGTACTTC	CAIRGQGAGHEQYF
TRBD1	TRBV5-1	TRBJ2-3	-	TGCGCCAGCAGCCTCTCGGGGACAGGGGCTACAGATACGCAGTATTTT	CASSLSGTGATDTQYF
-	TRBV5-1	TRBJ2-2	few	TGCGCCAGCAGCTTGTGGGCAGGGACGAACACCGGGGAGCTGTTTTTT	CASSLWAGTNTGELFF
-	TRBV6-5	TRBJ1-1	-	TGTGCCAGCAGTTTTGTCGGAGGGGCTAAAGGCACTGAAGCTTTCTTT	CASSFVGGAKGTEAFF
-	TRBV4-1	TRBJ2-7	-	TGCGCCAGCAGAAAACTACTAGGACCGAGCCCCGAGCAGTACTTC	CASRKLLGPSPEQYF
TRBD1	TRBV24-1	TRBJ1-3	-	TGTGCCACCAGTGCCGACTCCACAGGGGTAGGAAACACCATATATTTT	CATSADSTGVGNTIYF
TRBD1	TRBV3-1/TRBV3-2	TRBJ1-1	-	TGTGCCAGCAGCGAATGGACAGGGGGCACTGAAGCTTTCTTT	CASSEWTGGTEAFF
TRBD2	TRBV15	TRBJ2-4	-	TGTGCCACCAGCAGACTAACCGGGACTAGCGGAGGTTTAAAAAACATTCAGTACTTC	CATSRLTGTSGGLKNIQYF
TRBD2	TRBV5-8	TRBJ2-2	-	TGTGCCAGCAAGCGGGACTGGAACACCGGGGAGCTGTTTTTT	CASKRDWNTGELFF
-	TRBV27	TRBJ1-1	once	TGTGCCAGCAGTCCGGGGGGGACCACTGAAGCTTTCTTT	CASSPGGTTEAFF
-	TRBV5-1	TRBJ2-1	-	TGCGCCAGCAGCCCATCCACAGGGTCCAATGAGCAGTTCTTC	CASSPSTGSNEQFF
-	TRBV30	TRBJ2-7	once	TGTGCCTGGAGTCAACAGCAGCTGCAGTACTTC	CAWSQQQLQYF
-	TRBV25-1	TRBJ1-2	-	TGTGCCAGCAGTGGCGACAGAGGATATGGCTACACCTTC	CASSGDRGYGYTF
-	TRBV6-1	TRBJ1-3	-	TGTGCCAGCAGTGAAACGCAGTTAAGCTCTGGAAACACCATATATTTT	CASSETQLSSGNTIYF
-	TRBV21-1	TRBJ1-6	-	TGTGCCAGCAGCAAATCTCGGACAGGGAATTCACCCCTCCACTTT	CASSKSRTGNSPLHF
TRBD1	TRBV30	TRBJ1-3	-	TGTGCCTGGGACAGGGACCTCACCATATATTTT	CAWDRDLTIYF
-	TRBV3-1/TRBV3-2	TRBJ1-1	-	TGTGCCAGCAAGCGGGGGGACGGGGCTGAAGCTTTCTTT	CASKRGDGAEAFF
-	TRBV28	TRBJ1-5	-	TGTGCTGTAAGGGAGGGGCGTAGCAATCAGCCCCAGCATTTT	CAVREGRSNQPQHF
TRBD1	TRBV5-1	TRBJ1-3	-	TGCGCCAGCAGCTCGAGGACAGGGGATGGAAACACCATATATTTT	CASSSRTGDGNTIYF
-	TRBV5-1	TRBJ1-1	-	TGCGCCAGCAGCTTGGCTTTTTTTCCAGGGATGAACACTGAAGCTTTCTTT	CASSLAFFPGMNTEAFF
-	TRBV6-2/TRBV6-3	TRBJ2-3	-	TGTGCCAGCAGTTACTTGGACTGGCCCGCGACGCAGTATTTT	CASSYLDWPATQYF
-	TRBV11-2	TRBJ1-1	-	TGTGCCAGCAGCTTAGACAACGGGGACACTGAAGCTTTCTTT	CASSLDNGDTEAFF
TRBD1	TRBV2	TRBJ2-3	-	TGTGCCAGACAGGGGGGCCACCCTCTAAGATCGCAGTATTTT	CARQGGHPLRSQYF
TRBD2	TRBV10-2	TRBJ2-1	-	TGCGCCAGCTTACTAGCGGGGGGCAGTGAGCAGTTCTTC	CASLLAGGSEQFF
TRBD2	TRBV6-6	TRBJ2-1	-	TGTGCCAGCAGTTCGGTTAGCGGGGCATACAATGAGCAGTTCTTC	CASSSVSGAYNEQFF
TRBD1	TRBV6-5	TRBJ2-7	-	TGTGCCAGCAGGACGACAGGGGACGAGCAGTACTTC	CASRTTGDEQYF
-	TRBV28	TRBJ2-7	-	TGTGCCAGCAGCCCCCCTTCGGGTCACGAGCAGTACTTC	CASSPPSGHEQYF
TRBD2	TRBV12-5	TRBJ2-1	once	TGTGCTAGTGGTTTGGTACTCAGCGGGGGCTACAATGAGCAGTTCTTC	CASGLVLSGGYNEQFF
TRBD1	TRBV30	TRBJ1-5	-	TGTGCCTGGCTTGACAGGGCCCATCAGCCCCAGCATTTT	CAWLDRAHQPQHF
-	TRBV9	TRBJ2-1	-	TGTGCCAGCAGCGAGAGCCCCGGGGGTGAGCAGTTCTTC	CASSESPGGEQFF
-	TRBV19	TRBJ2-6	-	TGTGCCAGCCAAGGGGCAGTAGACTCTGGGGCCAACGTCCTGACTTTC	CASQGAVDSGANVLTF
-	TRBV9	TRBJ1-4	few	TGTGCCAGCAGCCCCCAGGCAGGGGAGATGGAAAAACTGTTTTTT	CASSPQAGEMEKLFF
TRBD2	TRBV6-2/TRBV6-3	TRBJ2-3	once	TGTGCCAGCAGTTACCCCAGGACTAGCGGGGGCCCAGATACGCAGTATTTT	CASSYPRTSGGPDTQYF
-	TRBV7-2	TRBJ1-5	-	TGTGCCAGCAGCTGGGGGGGACTGAATCAGCCCCAGCATTTT	CASSWGGLNQPQHF
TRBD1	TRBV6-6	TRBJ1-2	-	TGTGCCAGCAGCATGGGGACAGAGACATGGAGTGGCTACACCTTC	CASSMGTETWSGYTF
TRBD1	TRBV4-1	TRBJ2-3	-	TGCGCCAGCAGCCAAGAAGGGACAGGCGATCGGTATTTT	CASSQEGTGDRYF
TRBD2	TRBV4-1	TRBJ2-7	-	TGCGCCAGCAGCCAGGGACTAGCGGGAGCACTAACCTACGAGCAGTACTTC	CASSQGLAGALTYEQYF
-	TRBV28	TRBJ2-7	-	TGTCCCACAGGGTCCCACGAGCAGTACTTC	CPTGSHEQYF
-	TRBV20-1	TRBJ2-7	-	TGCAGTGCTAGAGTTGGGAGGCAGTACTTC	CSARVGRQYF
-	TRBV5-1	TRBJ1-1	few	TGCGCCAGCAGGAACACCGGGGGCACTGAAGCTTTCTTT	CASRNTGGTEAFF
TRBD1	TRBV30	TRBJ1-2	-	TGTGCCTGGTCACAGGACAGGGGGATGTATACCTTC	CAWSQDRGMYTF
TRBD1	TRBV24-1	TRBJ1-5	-	TGTGCCACCAGTGGAGGAAGGGGGCGAGGTCAGCCCCAGCATTTT	CATSGGRGRGQPQHF
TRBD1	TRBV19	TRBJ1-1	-	TGTGCCATCCGGGACAGGGGGCGCTTGGGCACTGAAGCTTTCTTT	CAIRDRGRLGTEAFF
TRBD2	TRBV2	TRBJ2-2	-	TGTGCCAGCAAGACCGGGACTAGCCATGGCGGGGAGCTGTTTTTT	CASKTGTSHGGELFF
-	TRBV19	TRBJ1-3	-	TGTGCCACAAGCAGGTTCTCTGGAAACACCATATATTTT	CATSRFSGNTIYF
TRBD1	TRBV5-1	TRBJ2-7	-	TGCGCCAGCACGTCGGGGACAGGGACTTACGAGCAGTACTTC	CASTSGTGTYEQYF
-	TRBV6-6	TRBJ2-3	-	TGTGCCAGCAGGATGCAGGGGTCCGGCACAGATACGCAGTATTTT	CASRMQGSGTDTQYF